These T cell receptor beta chains were read from a single sample in a study of CD8+ T cells in alopecia areata. This table comes from immunoSEQ multiplex PCR, and its TCRdb copy is limited to in-frame clones, with some not included. Among 150,000 to 200,000 clones listed, about 63% were seen once. This material consisted of CD4+ T cells sorted from blood, taken at week 0. The receptors originated from a human donor with alopecia areata. The CDR3 runs from the conserved cysteine through the conserved F or W. D genes are given only for firm matches. Clone size is given for some rows only: seen once, a few or many times, or a class if the clone is expanded.

D gene	V gene	J gene	clone size	CDR3 protein	CDR3 DNA
TRBD2	TRBV6-6	TRBJ2-1	NA	CASTGTSGGNYNEQFF	TGTGCCAGCACCGGGACTAGCGGGGGAAACTACAATGAGCAGTTCTTC
TRBD1	TRBV6-6	TRBJ2-7	few	CASSTGGEYEQYF	TGTGCCAGCAGTACAGGGGGCGAGTACGAGCAGTACTTC
NA	TRBV30	TRBJ2-5	NA	CAWSPTRETQYF	TGTGCCTGGAGTCCCACCCGGGAGACCCAGTACTTC
NA	TRBV11-3	TRBJ2-3	few	CASSLQYTQYF	TGTGCCAGCAGCTTACAATATACGCAGTATTTT
NA	TRBV5-1	TRBJ2-5	NA	CASSLGGKQETQYF	TGCGCCAGCAGCTTGGGGGGGAAGCAAGAGACCCAGTACTTC
NA	TRBV30	TRBJ2-6	NA	CAWSVPLIHSGANVLTF	TGTGCCTGGAGTGTACCACTGATCCACTCTGGGGCCAACGTCCTGACTTTC
NA	TRBV6-5	TRBJ2-7	few	CASSLDRNYEQYF	TGTGCCAGCAGTCTCGACAGAAACTACGAGCAGTACTTC
NA	TRBV18	TRBJ2-3	few	CASSPPRRRGRGTDTQYF	TGTGCCAGCTCACCACCCAGGCGCAGGGGACGAGGCACAGATACGCAGTATTTT
TRBD1	TRBV10-3	TRBJ1-2	NA	CAISRRQGAENYGYTF	TGTGCCATCAGCCGACGACAGGGAGCCGAAAACTATGGCTACACCTTC
NA	TRBV19	TRBJ1-5	NA	CASSWGNQPQHF	TGTGCCAGTAGTTGGGGAAATCAGCCCCAGCATTTT
NA	TRBV10-2	TRBJ1-3	few	CASKQGNSGNTIYF	TGCGCCAGCAAACAGGGAAACTCTGGAAACACCATATATTTT
TRBD2	TRBV4-2	TRBJ2-1	NA	CASSQTLAGGPVHEQFF	TGTGCCAGCAGCCAGACACTAGCGGGGGGGCCCGTCCATGAGCAGTTCTTC
NA	TRBV6-5	TRBJ1-2	NA	CASSYRPYGDYGYTF	TGTGCCAGCAGTTACCGCCCATATGGGGACTATGGCTACACCTTC
TRBD2	TRBV7-7	TRBJ2-3	few	CASSLGTSAKGDTQYF	TGTGCTAGCAGCTTAGGGACTAGCGCAAAAGGAGATACGCAGTATTTT
NA	TRBV29-1	TRBJ2-3	NA	CSSGTRSTDTQYF	TGCAGCTCCGGGACCAGGAGCACAGATACGCAGTATTTT
NA	TRBV19	TRBJ1-2	once	CASSIGAGWNYGYTF	TGTGCCAGTAGTATAGGCGCAGGGTGGAACTATGGCTACACCTTC
NA	TRBV5-1	TRBJ2-5	few	CASRENLQETQYF	TGCGCCAGCAGGGAGAACCTCCAAGAGACCCAGTACTTC
NA	TRBV29-1	TRBJ2-3	NA	CSVPRADTQYF	TGCAGCGTTCCCCGGGCGGATACGCAGTATTTT
NA	TRBV29-1	TRBJ1-1	few	CSARSRHPTSLEAFF	TGCAGCGCCCGATCCCGACATCCCACCTCCCTCGAAGCTTTCTTT
NA	TRBV29-1	TRBJ1-2	few	CSHYEGGGYTF	TGCAGCCATTATGAAGGAGGGGGCTACACCTTC
NA	TRBV7-8	TRBJ1-1	NA	CASSFGTLNTEAFF	TGTGCCAGCAGCTTCGGCACGTTGAACACTGAAGCTTTCTTT
TRBD2	TRBV30	TRBJ2-5	NA	CAWSVWRGGGLQETQYF	TGTGCCTGGAGTGTTTGGCGTGGGGGGGGACTCCAAGAGACCCAGTACTTC
TRBD1	TRBV19	TRBJ2-1	NA	CASSDRGLNEQFF	TGTGCCAGTAGTGACAGGGGGCTCAATGAGCAGTTCTTC
NA	TRBV30	TRBJ1-2	NA	CAWSSTTVPKVTF	TGTGCCTGGAGTTCAACGACAGTGCCGAAAGTCACCTTC
TRBD2	TRBV28	TRBJ2-5	NA	CASSFRLAQETQYF	TGTGCCAGCAGTTTTCGACTAGCGCAAGAGACCCAGTACTTC
TRBD2	TRBV9	TRBJ2-2	NA	CASSVGFAGGGTGELFF	TGTGCCAGCAGCGTAGGATTTGCGGGGGGAGGCACCGGGGAGCTGTTTTTT
NA	TRBV30	TRBJ2-4	NA	CAWMGQGGKNIQYF	TGTGCCTGGATGGGTCAGGGTGGCAAAAACATTCAGTACTTC
NA	TRBV7-2	TRBJ1-5	NA	CASSFYSNQPQHF	TGTGCCAGCAGCTTTTATAGCAATCAGCCCCAGCATTTT
NA	TRBV4-1	TRBJ2-1	few	CASSQGKETRMKEQFF	TGCGCCAGCAGCCAAGGCAAGGAGACTAGGATGAAGGAGCAGTTCTTC
NA	TRBV29-1	TRBJ2-1	once	CSVVLFQGGEQFF	TGCAGCGTTGTTCTGTTCCAGGGCGGTGAGCAGTTCTTC
NA	TRBV9	TRBJ2-3	NA	CASSVDGLSSGDTQYF	TGTGCCAGCAGCGTAGATGGCCTCTCTTCTGGAGATACGCAGTATTTT
NA	TRBV30	TRBJ1-2	few	CAWSVHGRGYGYTF	TGTGCCTGGAGTGTACATGGCCGCGGATATGGCTACACCTTC
NA	TRBV29-1	TRBJ1-1	NA	CSVQDGRNTEAFF	TGCAGCGTTCAGGACGGCCGAAACACTGAAGCTTTCTTT
NA	TRBV28	TRBJ2-3	few	CAILGAGGQYF	TGTGCCATCCTTGGGGCTGGCGGGCAGTATTTT
NA	TRBV18	TRBJ1-2	few	CASSPTETNYGYTF	TGTGCCAGCTCACCAACAGAGACTAACTATGGCTACACCTTC
TRBD1	TRBV30	TRBJ1-1	NA	CAWSVGTAVLNTEAFF	TGTGCCTGGAGTGTAGGGACAGCAGTCTTGAACACTGAAGCTTTCTTT
TRBD2	TRBV11-2	TRBJ2-7	NA	CASSLDRGESYEQYF	TGTGCCAGCAGCTTAGATCGGGGGGAGAGCTACGAGCAGTACTTC
TRBD1	TRBV19	TRBJ1-5	NA	CASSRTGNNQPQHF	TGTGCCAGTTCCCGGACAGGGAATAATCAGCCCCAGCATTTT
NA	TRBV6-5	TRBJ2-7	NA	CASSYSTGGEQYF	TGTGCCAGCAGTTACTCGACTGGAGGCGAGCAGTACTTC
NA	TRBV9	TRBJ2-5	few	CASSVDPLSPGVGQETQYF	TGTGCCAGCAGCGTAGATCCACTTTCACCTGGGGTTGGGCAAGAGACCCAGTACTTC
TRBD1	TRBV29-1	TRBJ1-2	few	CSVALRTGNYGYTF	TGCAGCGTGGCGTTGAGGACAGGGAACTATGGCTACACCTTC
NA	TRBV7-2	TRBJ2-4	NA	CASSLRLPVEPGDIQYF	TGTGCCAGCAGCTTAAGGCTTCCGGTCGAGCCGGGGGACATTCAGTACTTC
NA	TRBV29-1	TRBJ1-1	NA	CSVEVEKLNTEAFF	TGCAGCGTTGAAGTAGAGAAATTGAACACTGAAGCTTTCTTT
TRBD1	TRBV25-1	TRBJ1-6	NA	CASSDWTGRNSPLHF	TGTGCCAGCAGTGATTGGACAGGGAGGAATTCACCCCTCCACTTT
TRBD2	TRBV29-1	TRBJ2-5	few	CSAGRSETQYF	TGCAGCGCCGGGAGGTCTGAGACCCAGTACTTC
TRBD1	TRBV13	TRBJ1-6	NA	CASSRRGDRGSYNSPLHF	TGTGCCAGCAGCCGCCGGGGGGACAGGGGTTCCTATAATTCACCCCTCCACTTT
NA	TRBV9	TRBJ1-4	NA	CASSVDPGNEKLFF	TGTGCCAGCAGCGTAGACCCAGGAAATGAAAAACTGTTTTTT
NA	TRBV18	TRBJ1-5	few	CASSPSRSNQPQHF	TGTGCCAGCTCACCGTCCCGTAGCAATCAGCCCCAGCATTTT
NA	TRBV6-5	TRBJ1-5	NA	CASRGVYNQPQHF	TGTGCCAGCCGAGGGGTTTACAATCAGCCCCAGCATTTT
NA	TRBV19	TRBJ1-1	NA	CASSIRTAEAFF	TGTGCCAGTAGTATACGTACAGCTGAAGCTTTCTTT
TRBD1	TRBV6-5	TRBJ1-5	NA	CASSRQGRVAEPQHF	TGTGCCAGCAGCCGACAGGGTAGGGTAGCTGAGCCCCAGCATTTT
NA	TRBV12-5	TRBJ2-3	NA	CASGRTDTQYF	TGTGCTAGTGGCCGCACAGATACGCAGTATTTT
TRBD1	TRBV7-2	TRBJ2-3	NA	CASSNTNRDRVTSTDTQYF	TGTGCCAGCAGCAACACCAACCGGGACAGAGTAACTAGCACAGATACGCAGTATTTT